The next 28 T cell receptor beta chains were all read from a single sample in a study of blood T cell repertoires in COVID-19. TCRdb's table, derived via immunoSEQ multiplex PCR, lists solely in-frame clones and lacks some. The sample carries some 88,000 clones, over 75% recorded once. The specimen was peripheral blood. These receptors all stem from a man in his sixties with acute or convalescent COVID-19.

The gene calls are TRBV9 and TRBJ2-5, with TRBD1 identical over 7 bases. V lost 0 bases, J lost 3 bases, and 8 bases stayed unmatched. CDR3 size: 16 residues. The germline gives CDR1 SGDLS, CDR2 YYNGEE. The CDR3 here is CASSVGTGAWEETQYF. The DNA for the CDR3 is TGTGCCAGCAGCGTAGGCACAGGGGCCTGGGAAGAGACCCAGTACTTC.

This clone was found a few times. J is TRBJ2-1 and V is TRBV7-6; TRBD2 matches at 7 bases. The V gene end was trimmed by 4 bases and the J gene end by 3 bases; junction bases not matched to a gene: 3. Germline V gives CDR1 SGHVS, CDR2 FNYEAQ. The CDR3 has 14 residues. CDR3 region: CASSSVAGYNEQFF. The CDR3 bases are TGTGCCAGCAGCTCAGTAGCGGGCTACAATGAGCAGTTCTTC.

This clone was found a few times. The chain carries TRBV5-6 and TRBJ1-5, with 7 bases matching TRBD1. CDR3 length equals 14 residues. The ends lost 0 bases at V and 6 bases at J; junction bases unmatched: 3. Germline values: CDR1 SGHDT, CDR2 YYEEEE. The DNA for the CDR3 is TGTGCCAGCAGCTTGGGACAGGGTTTTCAGCCCCAGCATTTT. It codes for CASSLGQGFQPQHF.

The rearrangement links TRBV5-6 to TRBJ1-2, with 10 bases matching TRBD1. The germline V gene has CDR1 SGHDT and CDR2 YYEEEE. The V gene end was trimmed by 5 bases and the J gene end by 3 bases; junction bases not matched to a gene: 4. The CDR3 extends over 14 amino acids. The CDR3 is CASSSGTGDYGYTF. For the CDR3, the DNA is TGTGCCAGCAGTTCAGGGACAGGGGACTATGGCTACACCTTC.

This rearrangement joins TRBV30 to TRBJ1-2, with a possible D match to TRBD1 (5 bases). The germline CDR1 and CDR2 sequences are GTSNPN and SVGIG (reference sequence). CDR3 length equals 12 residues. Deletions cut 2 bases from V and 7 bases from J, with 11 bases between. In DNA form, the CDR3 reads TGTGCCTGGAGTCAGCAGGGAATTGGCTACACCTTC. Amino acids: CAWSQQGIGYTF.

The chain employs TRBV20-1 and TRBJ2-3, with 7 bases matching TRBD1. The CDR3 length is 14 residues. V lost 3 bases to trimming and J lost 3 bases; unmatched junction nucleotides: 6. Germline assignment: CDR1 DFQATT and CDR2 SNEGSKA (reference sequence). CDR3 protein: CSASWVRGTDTQYF. The DNA of the CDR3 is TGCAGTGCTAGTTGGGTCAGGGGGACAGATACGCAGTATTTT.

The J gene is TRBJ2-1, the V gene TRBV3-1 (or the pseudogene TRBV3-2); 8 positions match TRBD1. Germline CDR1 and CDR2: LGHDT and YNNKEL (reference sequence). The CDR3 runs to 13 residues. The V gene end was trimmed by 4 bases and the J gene end by 7 bases; junction bases not matched to a gene: 3. This CDR3 reads CASSRWTGNEQFF. The CDR3 nucleotides are TGTGCCAGCAGCCGCTGGACAGGGAATGAGCAGTTCTTC.

The gene calls are TRBV6-2 or TRBV6-3 and TRBJ1-1, with D possibly TRBD1 on 6 matching bases. The CDR3 is made up of 14 amino acids. V dropped 2 bases and J dropped 1 base, with 8 bases sitting between them. CDR1 and CDR2 (germline): MNHEY, SVGEGT. CDR3 sequence (DNA): TGTGCCAGCAGTTACGACAGGCCGAACACTGAAGCTTTCTTT. Translation gives CASSYDRPNTEAFF.

The rearrangement uses TRBV5-1 and TRBJ2-3; 10 bases align to TRBD2. Germline V gene lookup returns CDR1 SGHRS and CDR2 YFSETQ. With 7 bases clipped from V and 0 bases from J, the junction kept 2 bases outside the gene matches. This CDR3 is 14 amino acids long. The CDR3 here is CASVSGGSTDTQYF. The CDR3, as DNA: TGCGCCAGCGTTAGCGGGGGGAGCACAGATACGCAGTATTTT.

This clone has a single count. The V and J genes are TRBV14 and TRBJ1-4; 8 nucleotides align to TRBD1. With V trimmed by 7 bases and J by 8 bases, 9 bases remained unmatched. Germline lookup yields CDR1 SGHDN and CDR2 FVKESK. The CDR3 is 14 residues long. CDR3 sequence: CASTRTGIREKLFF. The CDR3 DNA is TGTGCCAGCACCCGGACAGGGATTAGAGAAAAACTGTTTTTT.

Comments on this clone: The sample holds other DNA sequences that translate to the same CDR3. This rearrangement joins TRBV9 to TRBJ1-2, with D perhaps matching TRBD1 (5 bases). Germline V gives CDR1 SGDLS, CDR2 YYNGEE. The ends were cut back, 0 bases at V and 5 bases at J, with 8 bases in the middle. The CDR3 has 13 residues. The CDR3 sequence is CASSVDRGYGYTF. CDR3 nucleotides: TGTGCCAGCAGCGTAGATAGGGGTTATGGCTACACCTTC. Full variable domain (outside the CDR3, taken from reference TRBV9 and TRBJ1-2): DSGVTQTPKHLITATGQRVTLRCSPRSGDLSVYWYQQSLDQGLQFLIQYYNGEERAKGNILERFSAQQFPDLHSELNLSSLELGDSALYFCASSVDRGYGYTFGSGTRLTVV.

This sequence joins TRBV23-1 and TRBJ2-1; no clear D gene. TRBV23-1 belongs to the ORF category, with a function that is uncertain. Trimming removed 4 bases from V and 1 base from J, with 11 bases in between. The CDR3 loop spans 15 amino acids. The CDR3 coding sequence is TGCGCCAGCAGTCGATGGAGTTTGTCCTACAATGAGCAGTTCTTC. The encoded protein is CASSRWSLSYNEQFF.

This clone came up many times. The chain employs TRBV4-1 and TRBJ2-5, with unresolved D. The CDR3 is made up of 14 amino acids. V shed 4 bases and J shed 7 bases, with 16 bases lying between them. Germline loops: CDR1 MGHRA, CDR2 YSYEKL. CDR3 sequence (DNA): TGCGCCAGCAGCCCCGGGTTACTATCCCCGACCCAGTACTTC. Its protein product is CASSPGLLSPTQYF.

The chain uses TRBV3-1 (or the pseudogene TRBV3-2) and TRBJ2-4; TRBD2 matches at 13 bases. Looked up from germline, CDR1 is LGHDT and CDR2 is YNNKEL (reference sequence). CDR3 size: 15 residues. J lost 9 bases, V lost 3 bases, and 5 bases had no gene match. This CDR3 reads CASSQSLAGGFIQYF. Written as DNA, the CDR3 is TGTGCCAGCAGCCAGTCACTAGCGGGAGGGTTCATTCAGTACTTC.

The J gene is TRBJ1-1, the V gene TRBV5-1, with a possible D match to TRBD1 (6 bases). The CDR3 contains 17 residues. The germline gives CDR1 SGHRS, CDR2 YFSETQ. The V end lost 0 bases, the J end lost 1 base, and 16 bases lay between the germline ends. As DNA, the CDR3 is TGCGCCAGCAGCTTGGGAAGCGGGGGCAGGGAGAACACTGAAGCTTTCTTT. Protein sequence: CASSLGSGGRENTEAFF.

This clone was seen more than once but under ten times. This sequence joins TRBV7-9 and TRBJ2-5; D gene unclear. Between the trimmed V and J ends, which lost 1 base and 5 bases, there was a span of 11 bases. The CDR3 contains 14 residues. Germline values: CDR1 SEHNR, CDR2 FQNEAQ (reference sequence). The CDR3 reads CASSLGGLGETQYF. In DNA, the CDR3 is TGTGCCAGCAGCTTAGGAGGTCTTGGGGAGACCCAGTACTTC.

The chain carries TRBV3-1 (or the pseudogene TRBV3-2) and TRBJ2-5, with D maybe TRBD2 (5 bases). The V gene lost 4 bases and the J gene lost 7 bases, with 10 bases spanning the gap. The CDR3 spans 12 residues. From germline, CDR1 is LGHDT and CDR2 YNNKEL (reference sequence). The CDR3 DNA follows: TGTGCCAGCAGCCTGGACTGGAGGACCCAGTACTTC. Amino acid sequence: CASSLDWRTQYF.

This clone appeared a few times. The J gene is TRBJ1-1, the V gene TRBV6-5; the D is unclear. V lost 7 bases and J lost 0, with 15 bases in between. Germline V gene sequence: CDR1 MNHEY, CDR2 SVGAGI. The CDR3 loop spans 15 amino acids. As DNA, the CDR3 is TGTGCCAGCATACGATTCTGGCAAGTGAACACTGAAGCTTTCTTT. This sequence encodes CASIRFWQVNTEAFF.

The CDR3, as DNA: TGTGCCAGCAGTCGTAGCTCTGGAAACACCATATATTTT. It codes for CASSRSSGNTIYF. This chain links TRBV6-5 with TRBJ1-3; D is ambiguous. Germline V gene sequence: CDR1 MNHEY, CDR2 SVGAGI. Trimming pared 5 bases from V and 0 bases from J, leaving 5 bases between. There are 13 residues in the CDR3.

This CDR3 reads CASSFLWGVSTDTQYF. CDR3 sequence (DNA): TGTGCCAGCAGTTTCCTGTGGGGGGTTAGCACAGATACGCAGTATTTT. The chain carries TRBV27 and TRBJ2-3, with D perhaps matching TRBD2 (6 bases). The CDR3 length is 16 residues. The V and J ends lost 3 bases and 0 bases respectively, with 13 bases between them. Germline V lookup: CDR1 MNHEY, CDR2 SMNVEV (reference sequence).

The J gene is TRBJ2-3, the V gene TRBV27; D might be TRBD2 (5 bases). V was cut by 0 bases and J by 0 bases, with 10 bases left in between. The germline V gene encodes CDR1 MNHEY and CDR2 SMNVEV (reference sequence). This CDR3 is 16 amino acids long. The CDR3 spells CASSLSGDGSTDTQYF. The CDR3 DNA sequence: TGTGCCAGCAGTTTATCCGGGGATGGGAGCACAGATACGCAGTATTTT.

The J gene is TRBJ1-4, the V gene TRBV5-1; 8 bases align to TRBD1. Trimming cost V 0 bases and J 1 base; bases outside gene matches: 2. The CDR3 spans 16 residues. Germline V CDR1 and CDR2: SGHRS, YFSETQ. CDR3 DNA sequence: TGCGCCAGCAGCTTGGGGACAGGGCAAACTAATGAAAAACTGTTTTTT. Amino acids: CASSLGTGQTNEKLFF.

The rearrangement joins TRBV3-1 (or the pseudogene TRBV3-2) to TRBJ2-7; weak D call: TRBD1 (6 bases). This CDR3 is built from 12 residues. CDR1 is LGHDT, CDR2 YNNKEL, per germline (reference sequence). V was clipped by 4 bases and J by 7 bases, with 11 bases between them. Here the CDR3 DNA reads TGTGCCAGCAGCCTAACAGGGTGGGAGCAGTACTTC. This encodes CASSLTGWEQYF.

The chain uses TRBV5-1 and TRBJ1-6; no reliable D call. The CDR3 consists of 14 residues. Germline V gene sequence: CDR1 SGHRS, CDR2 YFSETQ. The V gene lost 0 bases and the J gene lost 5 bases, with 6 bases spanning the gap. CDR3 bases: TGCGCCAGCAGCTTGGATGCAGATAATTCACCCCTCCACTTT. This sequence encodes CASSLDADNSPLHF.

The chain combines TRBV4-1 with TRBJ1-2; D is perhaps TRBD1 (5 bases). This CDR3 has 14 residues. CDR1 and CDR2 from the germline V gene are MGHRA and YSYEKL. V was pared by 1 base and J by 5 bases, with 11 bases between. CDR3 DNA sequence: TGCGCCAGCAGCCAAGGGGGCTTAGGTTATGGCTACACCTTC. It encodes CASSQGGLGYGYTF.

This sequence joins TRBV19 and TRBJ2-3, with 9 bases fitting TRBD1. Trimming cost V 5 bases and J 1 base; bases outside gene matches: 4. Germline assignment: CDR1 LNHDA and CDR2 SQIVND (reference sequence). The CDR3 is 15 residues long. As DNA, the CDR3 is TGTGCCAGTAGTGGCCGGGACAGGGGCACAGATACGCAGTATTTT. Amino acids: CASSGRDRGTDTQYF.

This clone is a singleton in its sample. The chain recombines TRBV7-2 with TRBJ2-3; 7 bases align to TRBD2. Unmatched junction bases numbered 5, after V lost 3 bases and J lost 2 bases. CDR1 and CDR2 (germline): SGHTA, FQGNSA. CDR3 length: 15 amino acids. The CDR3 region has the DNA TGTGCCAGCAGCTTTGCGGGAGCGATCACAGATACGCAGTATTTT. This sequence encodes CASSFAGAITDTQYF.

The rearrangement joins TRBV5-1 to TRBJ2-1; 12 bases map to TRBD2. This CDR3 contains 16 residues. J gave up 3 bases and V 3 bases, and 4 bases lay outside the gene matches. Germline values: CDR1 SGHRS, CDR2 YFSETQ. As DNA, the CDR3 is TGCGCCAGCAGCTACGGACTAGCGGGGTACTACAATGAGCAGTTCTTC. Amino acid sequence: CASSYGLAGYYNEQFF.